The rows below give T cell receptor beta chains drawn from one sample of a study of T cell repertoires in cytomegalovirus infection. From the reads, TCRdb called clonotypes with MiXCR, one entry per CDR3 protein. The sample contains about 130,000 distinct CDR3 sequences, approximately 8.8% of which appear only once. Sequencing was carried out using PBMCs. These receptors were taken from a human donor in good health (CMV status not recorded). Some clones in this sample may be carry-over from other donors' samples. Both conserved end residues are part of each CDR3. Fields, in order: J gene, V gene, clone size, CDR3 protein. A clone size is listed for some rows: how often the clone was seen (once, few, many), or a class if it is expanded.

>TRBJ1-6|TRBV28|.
CASSLGGLNYNSPLHF
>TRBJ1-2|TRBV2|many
CASREQGSGGYTF
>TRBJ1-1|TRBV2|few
CASIHKEGNTEAFF
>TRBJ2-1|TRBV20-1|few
CSARDRLAGVEQFF
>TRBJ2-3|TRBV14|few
CASSQRRAYSTDTQYF
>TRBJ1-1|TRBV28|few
CASTYMGAGNTEAFF
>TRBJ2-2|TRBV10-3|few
CAISESSVGNGELFF
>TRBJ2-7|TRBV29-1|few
CSVQEPGEQYF
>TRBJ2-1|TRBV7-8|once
CASSLAGAGANNDQFF
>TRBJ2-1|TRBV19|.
CATGTGVYNEQFF
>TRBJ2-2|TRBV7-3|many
CASSPLGPGELFF
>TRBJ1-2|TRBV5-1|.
CASSLVTGEEYGYTF
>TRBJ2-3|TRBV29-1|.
CSVDTDVGYF
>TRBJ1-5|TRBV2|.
CASREGHQPQHF
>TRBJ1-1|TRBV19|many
CASSIGLTGTEAFF
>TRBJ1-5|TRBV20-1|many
CSASPTGALNQPQHF
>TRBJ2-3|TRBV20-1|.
CSARDSGGIGNTQYF
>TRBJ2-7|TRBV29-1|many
CSVATIYEQYF
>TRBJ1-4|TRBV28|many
CASSSLGATNEKLFF
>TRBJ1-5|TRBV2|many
CASSDGINSNQPQHF
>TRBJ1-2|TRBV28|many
CASSSEGVLGYTF
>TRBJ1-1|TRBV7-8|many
CASSSRLSLGTEAFF
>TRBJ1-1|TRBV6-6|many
CASSRDSWDTEAFF
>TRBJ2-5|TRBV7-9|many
CATETSEVGTQYF
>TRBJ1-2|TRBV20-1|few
CSARQDLGYTF
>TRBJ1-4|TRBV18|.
CASSPSRVGANEKLFF
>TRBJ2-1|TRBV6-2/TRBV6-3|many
CASSYPQYQGLAGSSYNEQFF
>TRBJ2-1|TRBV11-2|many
CASSWGRANEQFF
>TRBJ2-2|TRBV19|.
CASSLPGLRYTGELFF
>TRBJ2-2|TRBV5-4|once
CASSLDFTNTGELFF
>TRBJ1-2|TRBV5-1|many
CASSATGGAHYGYTF
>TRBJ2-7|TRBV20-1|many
CSARDVASGSYEQYF
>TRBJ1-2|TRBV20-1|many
CSADRGGGYTF
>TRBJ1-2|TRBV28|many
CASSSFGGGTGRGYTF
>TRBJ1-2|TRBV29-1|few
CSVDPGYTF
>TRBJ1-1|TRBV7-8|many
CASSFGQGHTEAFF
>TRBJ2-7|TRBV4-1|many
CASSQRYRDLSSYEQYF
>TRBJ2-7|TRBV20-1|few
CSADPGDRVTYEQYF
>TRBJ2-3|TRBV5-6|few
CASSRSSGGVGTDTQYF
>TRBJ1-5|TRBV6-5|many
CASSSTVSNQPQHF
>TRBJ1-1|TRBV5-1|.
CASWDGLNTEAFF
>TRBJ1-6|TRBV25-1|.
CASSYSGTEGISPLHF
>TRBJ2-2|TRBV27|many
CASSSTGGSGTGELFF
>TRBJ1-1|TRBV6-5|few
CASSYQKNTEAFF
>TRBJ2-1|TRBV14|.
CASSQIGLTFNEQFF